Listed here are 14 T cell receptor beta chains from one sample, sequenced in a study of spatial heterogeneity in lung cancer (dated by TCRdb to the late 2010s). This specimen's time point label, interpreted: sample taken at primary tumor resection. General conclusions and limits of the study: A correlation was observed between the number of expanded intratumoral alpha and beta TCRs and the tumor nonsynonymous mutation count.

Library generation was performed with 5' RACE. The listed sequencing device is NextSeq 500. TCRdb took the public reads, trimmed them with fastp at Q25, ran MiXCR for clone calling and kept in-frame beta chains. Entries that share a CDR3 protein sequence are merged under the most common genes and DNA. The sample yields 13,000 or so distinct CDR3 sequences; 5.1% were counted once. The ten largest make up around 25% of the sample. Their antigen targets remain unknown. The input for sequencing was lung tumor tissue, taken at surgery. The receptors originated from a male donor with early-stage non-small cell lung cancer.

This clonotype was recorded many times. This sequence joins TRBV11-1 and TRBJ2-7; the D is unclear. Trimming cost V 5 bases and J 0 bases, with 5 bases left between them. Germline V gene sequence: CDR1 SGHAT, CDR2 FQDESV (reference sequence). The CDR3 totals 12 residues. CDR3 protein: CASSPHSYEQYF. CDR3 nucleotides: TGTGCCAGCAGCCCTCACTCCTACGAGCAGTACTTC.

This clonotype was seen repeatedly, ten times or more. The J gene is TRBJ2-1, the V gene TRBV4-2; D is possibly TRBD1 (5 bases). The germline gives CDR1 LGHNA, CDR2 YNFKEQ. Trimming took off 0 bases at V and 7 bases at J, with 13 bases between the two ends. The CDR3 extends over 15 amino acids. CDR3 sequence (DNA): TGTGCCAGCAGCCAAGAGACATCAAGGGGTAATGAGCAGTTCTTC. This gives the protein CASSQETSRGNEQFF.

In its sample, this clonotype was seen many times. This chain joins TRBV18 and TRBJ2-7; the D gene is possibly TRBD1 (5 bases). Germline V gene sequence: CDR1 KGHSH, CDR2 LQKENI. The CDR3 is 13 residues long. The ends were cut back, 6 bases at V and 3 bases at J, with 12 bases in the middle. The CDR3: CASSPVGDYEQYF. CDR3 bases: TGTGCCAGCTCTCCGGTAGGGGACTACGAGCAGTACTTC.

This clonotype was counted only a few times. The CDR3 loop is CASSIKPQSGSGTNYNEQFF. As DNA, the CDR3 is TGTGCCAGTAGTATAAAGCCCCAGTCAGGCTCCGGGACCAACTACAATGAGCAGTTCTTC. The V and J genes are TRBV19 and TRBJ2-1; D may correspond to TRBD1 or TRBD2 (5 bases each). V dropped 2 bases and J dropped 3 bases, with 26 bases sitting between them. The CDR3 is made up of 20 amino acids. The germline gives CDR1 LNHDA, CDR2 SQIVND (reference sequence).

This clonotype showed up many times. CDR3 amino acids: CASRAGTVDGYTF. For the CDR3, the DNA is TGTGCCAGCAGGGCTGGAACGGTCGATGGCTACACCTTC. The chain has TRBV6-1 and TRBJ1-2, with D uncertain. Trimming removed 6 bases from V and 6 bases from J, with 14 bases in between. CDR3 length: 13 residues. Germline CDR1 reads MNHNS; CDR2 reads SASEGT.

This chain joins TRBV6-1 and TRBJ2-5; a possible D gene is TRBD2 (7 bases). V was clipped by 2 bases and J by 4 bases, with 11 bases between them. The CDR3 length is 14 residues. Germline V gene lookup returns CDR1 MNHNS and CDR2 SASEGT. The CDR3 here is CASSESGGLETQYF. The CDR3 coding sequence is TGTGCCAGCAGTGAATCCGGGGGGCTAGAGACCCAGTACTTC.

This clonotype was seen ten or more times. V gene TRBV20-1 combines with J gene TRBJ1-5; D remains ambiguous. V was trimmed by 5 bases and J by 0 bases, leaving 8 bases between them. The CDR3 spans 13 residues. The germline V gene encodes CDR1 DFQATT and CDR2 SNEGSKA (reference sequence). CDR3 region: CSALDDSNQPQHF. For the CDR3, the DNA is TGCAGTGCTCTCGACGATAGCAATCAGCCCCAGCATTTT.

This clonotype was seen ten or more times. This chain links TRBV20-1 with TRBJ2-7, with unresolved D. The CDR3 loop spans 10 amino acids. Germline loops: CDR1 DFQATT, CDR2 SNEGSKA (reference sequence). V was clipped by 3 bases and J by 6 bases, with 6 bases between them. In DNA, the CDR3 is TGCAGTGCTAGCTATGCCGAGCAGTACTTC. It encodes CSASYAEQYF.

This clonotype was seen repeatedly, ten times or more. J is TRBJ1-5 and V is TRBV7-2; D is unclear. Per the germline V gene, CDR1 is SGHTA and CDR2 is FQGNSA. CDR3 length: 13 residues. V gave up 2 bases and J gave up 5 bases, with 7 bases separating them. The CDR3 loop is CASSLKGDQPQHF. Here the CDR3 DNA reads TGTGCCAGCAGCTTAAAAGGAGATCAGCCCCAGCATTTT.

Many counts were recorded for this clonotype. The chain uses TRBV20-1 and TRBJ2-2; either TRBD1 or TRBD2 may supply D (5 bases each). This CDR3 comprises 13 residues. Trimming cost V 1 base and J 5 bases, with 8 bases left between them. CDR1 and CDR2 (germline): DFQATT, SNEGSKA (reference sequence). CDR3 in DNA: TGCAGTGCTAGAGCGTGGGGGACCGGGGAGCTGTTTTTT. Translating it yields CSARAWGTGELFF.

This clonotype has at least ten counts. J is TRBJ1-3 and V is TRBV28; D unresolved. V lost 10 bases to trimming and J lost 4 bases, with 11 bases between them. Germline V gene sequence: CDR1 MDHEN, CDR2 SYDVKM. CDR3 length: 12 residues. The CDR3 DNA is TGTGCCACCACCCTGAGCGGAAACACCATATATTTT. This sequence encodes CATTLSGNTIYF.

This clonotype appeared many times. The chain combines TRBV7-9 with TRBJ1-1; no firm D call. Germline V gene lookup returns CDR1 SEHNR and CDR2 FQNEAQ (reference sequence). This CDR3 is built from 14 residues. V gave up 5 bases and J gave up 0 bases, with 10 bases separating them. The CDR3 protein is CASSKETVNTEAFF. Here the CDR3 DNA reads TGTGCCAGCAGCAAAGAAACAGTGAACACTGAAGCTTTCTTT.

This clonotype was seen at least ten times. The chain combines TRBV9 with TRBJ2-7; D gene uncertain. The CDR3 covers 15 residues. The V gene's germline CDR1 is SGDLS and CDR2 YYNGEE. V lost 0 bases, J lost 0 bases, and 10 bases lay in between. The CDR3 here is CASSVGPGSSYEQYF. The CDR3 nucleotides are TGTGCCAGCAGCGTAGGTCCGGGTAGCTCCTACGAGCAGTACTTC.

In its sample, this clonotype was seen many times. The CDR3 region has the DNA TGTGCCAGCAGCCAAATGGGGGTCGGAAATTCACCCCTCCACTTT. Encoded protein: CASSQMGVGNSPLHF. The J gene is TRBJ1-6, the V gene TRBV7-2; maybe TRBD1 (5 bases). Looked up from germline, CDR1 is SGHTA and CDR2 is FQGNSA. V was clipped by 5 bases and J by 7 bases, with 15 bases between them. The CDR3 length is 15 residues.